These 17 T cell receptor beta chains were all obtained from the same sample, sequenced in a study of regulatory T cells in long-lasting Graves disease. Time point reported: persistent/refractory GD, antithyroid drugs over 5 years with positive TRAb. RNA extracted from PBMCs served as the sequencing template. CDR3-region Arm-PCR and iRepertoire HTBI primers produced the TCR beta libraries. MiXCR was run by TCRdb on the multiplex PCR reads, yielding one entry per CDR3 protein. The sample comprises roughly 400,000 distinct CDR3 sequences, less than 25% of which are singletons, and around 21% rests with the top ten. Sequencing used peripheral blood mononuclear cells (PBMCs), obtained when the disease was refractory, from a patient treated with antithyroid drugs. Receptors were obtained from a female donor with Graves disease.

The chain carries TRBV7-9 and TRBJ2-7; D not certain. Trimming shortened V by 5 bases and J by 6 bases, and 11 bases separated the two germline ends. Per germline, CDR1 SEHNR and CDR2 FQNEAQ (reference sequence). This CDR3 is built from 12 residues. The CDR3 DNA sequence: TGTGCCAGCAGCCCCTCCCAAGTCGAGCAGTACTTC. Translation gives CASSPSQVEQYF.

The chain combines TRBV7-2 with TRBJ1-1, with unresolved D. This CDR3 comprises 14 residues. V shed 0 bases and J shed 5 bases, with 10 bases lying between them. Germline assignment: CDR1 SGHTA and CDR2 FQGNSA. CDR3 nucleotide sequence: TGTGCCAGCAGCTTAGCAGGGTCTGGGACTGAAGCTTTCTTT. Its translation: CASSLAGSGTEAFF.

This clonotype was recorded at least ten times. V is TRBV30 and J is TRBJ1-1, with TRBD1 identical over 7 bases. This CDR3 region has 13 residues. The J segment lost 11 bases and the V segment lost 3 bases, leaving 12 bases of the junction unmatched. Germline V CDR1 and CDR2: GTSNPN, SVGIG (reference sequence). CDR3 in DNA: TGTGCCTGGAGCGACAGGGCGGAGGTTGGGGCTTTCTTT. As protein: CAWSDRAEVGAFF.

This clonotype showed up many times. The chain joins TRBV28 to TRBJ2-7, with D perhaps given as TRBD1 or TRBD2 (5 bases each). The V gene lost 6 bases and the J gene lost 3 bases, with 15 bases spanning the gap. In germline, CDR1 is MDHEN, CDR2 SYDVKM. This CDR3 region has 14 residues. CDR3 region: CASRYSGTLYEQYF. CDR3 bases: TGTGCCAGCAGATACTCCGGGACCCTCTACGAGCAGTACTTC.

The chain carries TRBV11-2 and TRBJ2-7; 7 nucleotides line up with TRBD2. This CDR3 is built from 17 residues. Germline trimming cut 0 bases from V and 0 bases from J; bases unmatched to any gene: 8. From germline, CDR1 is SGHAT and CDR2 FQNNGV. Here the CDR3 DNA reads TGTGCCAGCAGCTTAGACCAGCGGGGACCTCCCTCCTACGAGCAGTACTTC. Translated: CASSLDQRGPPSYEQYF.

The table lists this clonotype with many counts. The chain links TRBV7-2 to TRBJ2-7, with D tentatively TRBD2 (5 bases). CDR3 length: 14 residues. The germline CDR1 and CDR2 sequences are SGHTA and FQGNSA. The V end was cut by 7 bases, the J end by 8 bases, with 21 bases between. CDR3 nucleotides: TGTGCCAGCAACACTGGACTGGCCGCCTCCAAGCAGTACTTC. This translates into CASNTGLAASKQYF. The full variable domain, rest sourced from reference TRBV7-2 and TRBJ2-7, is GAGVSQSPSNKVTEKGKDVELRCDPISGHTALYWYRQSLGQGLEFLIYFQGNSAPDKSGLPSDRFSAERTGGSVSTLTIQRTQQEDSAVYLCASNTGLAASKQYFGPGTRLTVT.

Regarding this clonotype: A much larger clone differs by one base, so this may be a read error. Lacking the conserved final phenylalanine or tryptophan, this CDR3 likely reflects a read error. This chain connects TRBV29-1 to TRBJ1-2; D might be TRBD1 (5 bases). The CDR3 is 13 residues long. Germline V gene lookup returns CDR1 SQVTM and CDR2 ANQGSEA. The V end lost 7 bases, the J end lost 4 bases, and 16 bases lay between the germline ends. For the CDR3, the DNA is TGCAGCGCAACGGTTGGGGGTCGCTATGGCTACACCCTC. Translation: CSATVGGRYGYTL.

This clonotype was recorded many times. The gene calls are TRBV7-2 and TRBJ1-2; D is possibly TRBD1 (5 bases). The germline V and J ends were trimmed by 1 base and 4 bases, with 10 bases remaining between them. The germline gives CDR1 SGHTA, CDR2 FQGNSA. This CDR3 region has 14 residues. In DNA form, the CDR3 reads TGTGCCAGCAGCTTAGAGGGAGGGGCCTATGGCTACACCTTC. Encoded protein: CASSLEGGAYGYTF.

CDR3 protein: CATSRDGDNSPLHF. DNA for the CDR3: TGTGCCACAAGCCGGGACGGAGATAATTCACCCCTCCACTTT. This chain uses TRBV6-1 with TRBJ1-6; a possible D gene is TRBD1 (5 bases). Trimming shortened V by 10 bases and J by 5 bases, and 15 bases separated the two germline ends. The CDR3 length is 14 residues. Per the germline V gene, CDR1 is MNHNS and CDR2 is SASEGT.

Turning to this clonotype: A read error may produce the germline difference seen at one junction end. The chain combines TRBV11-2 with TRBJ1-1; tentative D call: TRBD1 (5 bases). There are 11 residues in the CDR3. The V gene's germline CDR1 is SGHAT and CDR2 FQNNGV. The CDR3 loop reads CTSSRGFEAFF. The CDR3 bases are TGTACCAGCAGCCGGGGGTTTGAAGCTTTCTTT.

This clonotype was seen at least ten times. The chain uses TRBV19 and TRBJ1-2; TRBD1 agrees at 7 bases. Looked up from germline, CDR1 is LNHDA and CDR2 is SQIVND (reference sequence). There are 14 residues in the CDR3. Trimming at V came to 6 bases and at J to 3 bases, leaving 7 bases not matched to a gene. DNA of the CDR3: TGTGCCAGTAGGGGGACAGCCAATTACTATGGCTACACCTTC. Translating it yields CASRGTANYYGYTF.

This clonotype has ten or more counts. The chain couples TRBV2 to TRBJ2-7; 7 positions match TRBD1. Germline loops: CDR1 SNHLY, CDR2 FYNNEI. The CDR3 is 15 residues long. Trimming took 1 base from V and 0 from J; bases not matched to a gene: 3. CDR3 nucleotide sequence: TGTGCCAGCAGTGAAGGACAGGGTCCCTCCTACGAGCAGTACTTC. Translated: CASSEGQGPSYEQYF.

The count of this clonotype is one. This rearrangement joins TRBV20-1 to TRBJ2-1, with 8 bases that match TRBD2. The V segment lost 6 bases and the J segment 1 base; nucleotides outside the gene matches: 17. Germline CDR1 and CDR2: DFQATT and SNEGSKA (reference sequence). CDR3 length equals 18 residues. The CDR3 nucleotides are TGCAGTGCGCCAGCGTTGACGGGAGGGCCGGGGTCCTACAATGAGCAGTTCTTC. Translation: CSAPALTGGPGSYNEQFF.

Only a few counts were recorded for this clonotype. The chain is built from TRBV9 and TRBJ2-2; D may be TRBD2 (5 bases). The CDR3 is 15 residues long. Trimming took 4 bases from V and 8 from J, leaving 18 bases between them. Germline V gene data show CDR1 as SGDLS and CDR2 as YYNGEE. CDR3 nucleotide sequence: TGTGCCAGCAGCCTATTAGGACTTAACGCGGGGGAGCTGTTTTTT. It encodes CASSLLGLNAGELFF.

This clonotype was seen a handful of times. The chain joins TRBV12-5 to TRBJ2-7; possibly TRBD1 for D (5 bases). V lost 3 bases and J lost 13, with 13 bases in between. The CDR3 has 11 amino acids. In germline, CDR1 is LGHNT, CDR2 FRNRAP. The CDR3 nucleotides read TGTGCTAGTGGTTTTGCTGGGGCGGATTACTTC. Translation gives CASGFAGADYF.

This clonotype turned up a few times. This could be a read error, since a much larger clone is one nucleotide away. The rearrangement links TRBV2 to TRBJ2-3, with a tentative D call TRBD2 (5 bases). This CDR3 region has 17 residues. The germline V gene has CDR1 SNHLY and CDR2 FYNNEI. V lost 8 bases and J 2 bases, leaving 23 bases between the germline ends. CDR3 DNA: TGTGCCAGCTGGAGCCCGGACTTATCCTCTAACACAGATACGCAGTATTTT. Translated: CASWSPDLSSNTDTQYF.

This clonotype was seen ten or more times. This rearrangement joins TRBV28 to TRBJ1-2; no clear D gene. Trimming took 7 bases from V and 7 from J, leaving 13 bases between them. CDR3 length equals 12 residues. The V gene's germline CDR1 is MDHEN and CDR2 SYDVKM. The CDR3 DNA follows: TGTGCCAGCACGCCGGGCGGGTTTGGCTACACCTTC. Amino acids: CASTPGGFGYTF.